The entry below describes one TCR beta chain. This clone was detected only a few times. The specificity of this receptor is unknown. Base-call qualities are not available, and no considerably larger clone is one nucleotide away. The sample holds other DNA sequences that translate to the same CDR3. The QIAGEN blood and tissue kit was used to extract genomic DNA from the sorted cells, and that DNA was then quantified on a NanoDrop 1000. The immunoSEQ platform deep sequenced and quantified TCR alpha and beta chains by multiplex PCR of genomic DNA. In the authors' own workflow: TCR sequences were annotated using IMGT gene and region definitions. Out-of-frame rearrangements were used as a proxy for the preselection repertoire and compared with in-frame clonotypes. The iCHAO1 estimator provided with the immunoSEQ platform was used to estimate repertoire size. A Gini index, which is based on the Lorenz curve, was applied to in-frame amino acid clonotypes to measure clonal inequality. The intersect function of the R package tcR was used to count shared clonotypes, and the Jaccard index was used to score similarity. V, J and V-J usage frequencies went into a principal component analysis run with the R prcomp function, with no normalization applied. The immuneACCESS repertoire file appears here via TCRdb, limited to in-frame rearrangements. These files lack a portion of the clones; in checked studies, under half of the deficit traces to unresolved V genes, and the cause of the others is not known. For V, J and clone size, that table is used; D and trimming come from the DNA. Here the sample has tens of thousands of clones; just over 90% occur a single time. The ten most abundant clones make up approximately 1.4% of the sample.

The source of the sample is a study of human versus mouse CDR3 diversity and MHC coevolution (dated by TCRdb to about 2017). Study-wide context: The immunoSEQ assay was reported to detect one in 200,000 T cells and to minimize multiplex PCR amplification bias. Valid reads per sample ranged from roughly 5.5 x 10^6 to 1.8 x 10^7 across mouse and human samples. The human cohort comprised three healthy volunteer blood donors, one aged 30 to 40, one aged 40 to 50 and one aged 60 to 69 at collection. As a reference point for TCR selection on multiple MHC II alleles, the study used human naive CD4 T cell repertoires and compared them against human-TCR-locus transgenic mice that have a single MHC II. What the research found in general, with its limitations: The lowest clonal inequality scores among all compared groups were observed in most of the three human donors. Because human T cells were selected on several MHC II alleles, repertoire diversity was not considered directly comparable between humans and mice. The largest TCR beta repertoire according to iCHAO1 estimates belonged to humans, at roughly 1.5 million clonotypes, a result attributed likely to selection by multiple MHC II molecules. On average, humans had more CDR3 deletions and insertions than mice, indicating greater exonuclease and TdT activity.

Fluorescence-activated cell sorting was used to pull naive CD4 T cells, meaning cells that were CD45RO-negative and CD62L-positive, out of the PBMCs. From each donor, about 48 ml of fresh peripheral blood was taken, and Ficoll density centrifugation was then used to isolate PBMCs. Cell sorting was carried out on a FACSAria III instrument, and a purity above 95% was achieved for all samples. The CDR3 goes from the cysteine to the phenylalanine over 15 residues. Solely the CDR3 DNA is kept, with 45 bases framed from the first base. The V end gives up 5 bases and the J end 10 bases, leaving 7 bases in the junction not matched to a gene. The germline V gene (reference sequence) specifies LNHDA as CDR1 and SQIVND as CDR2.

The chain is encoded by TRBV19 joined to TRBJ2-1, and TRBD2 aligns with 14 junction nucleotides. Sequencing was done on a sample of naive CD4+ T cells from blood. The cell subset or site label of this sample denotes: CD45RO-negative CD62L-positive naive CD4 T cells. This clonotype was obtained from a person aged 25 to 69 in good health. For the CDR3, the sequence is CASSFRLAGGQEQFF. The DNA sequence is as follows: TGTGCCAGTAGTTTCCGACTAGCGGGGGGGCAAGAGCAGTTCTTC.